This T cell receptor beta chain was recovered during a study of blood T cell repertoires in COVID-19. V was pared by 4 bases and J by 6 bases, with 9 bases of the junction left unmatched. Germline loops: CDR1 KGHSH, CDR2 LQKENI. The CDR3 extends over 16 amino acids. Only in-frame clones appear in the TCRdb table, and some are missing; sequencing was by immunoSEQ multiplex PCR. The profile shows 50,000 or so clones, approximately 95% of them singletons. The J gene is TRBJ1-4, the V gene TRBV18, with 9 bases fitting TRBD1. The sample taken for sequencing was peripheral blood. The TCR was taken from a man aged 55 to 69 with COVID-19, enrolled during active disease. This CDR3 is CASSLLTGGADEKLFF. The DNA for the CDR3 is TGTGCCAGCTCACTTCTTACAGGGGGCGCCGATGAAAAACTGTTTTTT. Using reference TRBV18 and TRBJ1-4 for the parts outside the CDR3, the full variable domain is NAGVMQNPRHLVRRRGQEARLRCSPMKGHSHVYWYRQLPEEGLKFMVYLQKENIIDESGMPKERFSAEFPKEGPSILRIQQVVRGDSAAYFCASSLLTGGADEKLFFGSGTQLSVL.